This is a list of T cell receptor beta chains from one sample in a study of blood T cell repertoires in COVID-19. The table came from immunoSEQ multiplex PCR; TCRdb's copy has only in-frame clones and leaves some out. Of over 150,000 clones listed, about three quarters are singletons. The source material was peripheral blood. These receptors were taken from a man aged 55 to 70 with acute or convalescent COVID-19. The CDR3 runs from the conserved cysteine through the conserved F or W. D genes are given only for firm matches. The size of a clone is reported for some rows only, either as once, few or many, or as a class for expanded clones.

>-|TRBD1|TRBJ1-3|TRBV7-7
TGTGCTAGCAGCTTCGCCCGGGACAGCTTTTTCTCTGGAAACACCATATATTTT
CASSFARDSFFSGNTIYF
>-|-|TRBJ1-1|TRBV2
TGTGCCAGCAGCCTCCGGGTTCGAGACACTGAAGCTTTCTTT
CASSLRVRDTEAFF
>-|TRBD1|TRBJ2-2|TRBV2
TGTGCCAGCAGTGGCCCGACAGGGTTTAACACCGGGGAGCTGTTTTTT
CASSGPTGFNTGELFF
>-|TRBD2|TRBJ2-1|TRBV2
TGTGCCAGCGATACGACGGGGGGGAATGAGCAGTTCTTC
CASDTTGGNEQFF
>-|TRBD2|TRBJ2-5|TRBV10-2
TGCGCCAGCAGTGAGCCGGGACTAGGATTTCTAGAGACCCAGTACTTC
CASSEPGLGFLETQYF
>-|-|TRBJ2-1|TRBV12-3/TRBV12-4
TGTGCCAGCAGCTGGGTGGGGGGAGAGCAGTTCTTC
CASSWVGGEQFF
>-|-|TRBJ2-7|TRBV9
TGTGCCAGCAGCGTAGGAGCTGGGGGGATACTGACCACCTACGAGCAGTACTTC
CASSVGAGGILTTYEQYF
>-|-|TRBJ2-1|TRBV3-1/TRBV3-2
TGTGCCAGCAGCCACTTCTCCAATGAGCAGTTCTTC
CASSHFSNEQFF
>-|-|TRBJ1-2|TRBV29-1
TGCAGCGTTGGGGGTCGGCAGGGGATCAGTGGCTACACCTTC
CSVGGRQGISGYTF
>-|-|TRBJ2-6|TRBV7-3
TGTGCCAGCAGCCACCGCCCAGGGGTTGGGGCCAACGTCCTGACTTTC
CASSHRPGVGANVLTF
>-|TRBD1|TRBJ1-1|TRBV4-1
TGCGCCAGCAGCCAGACCCGGGACAGGACTATGAACACTGAAGCTTTCTTT
CASSQTRDRTMNTEAFF
>-|-|TRBJ2-1|TRBV9
TGTGCCAGCAGCGTAGGGAGCTACAATGAGCAGTTCTTC
CASSVGSYNEQFF
>-|-|TRBJ2-3|TRBV27
TGTGCCAGCAGTTCCCAGTCTAGCACAGATACGCAGTATTTT
CASSSQSSTDTQYF
>-|TRBD1|TRBJ1-3|TRBV2
TGTGCCAGCAGTGAAGAGGGGACAGGGTATGAAAACACCATATATTTT
CASSEEGTGYENTIYF
>-|-|TRBJ1-1|TRBV18
TGTGCCAGCTCCCTACTGGGCTCTGAAGCTTTCTTT
CASSLLGSEAFF
>-|TRBD1|TRBJ1-2|TRBV27
TGTGCCAGCAGTTCGGACAGGGGGTCTGGCTACACCTTC
CASSSDRGSGYTF
>-|-|TRBJ2-2|TRBV4-3
TGCGCCAGCAGCCAAGGTACAGCGGTTAACACCGGGGAGCTGTTTTTT
CASSQGTAVNTGELFF
>-|-|TRBJ1-4|TRBV12-3/TRBV12-4
TGTGCCAGCAGCAAACGGGCCCAGGGAAAACTGTTTTTT
CASSKRAQGKLFF
>few|TRBD1|TRBJ1-6|TRBV7-3
TGTGCCAGCAGGGCTACAGGGGTAGATTCACCCCTCCACTTT
CASRATGVDSPLHF
>-|TRBD1|TRBJ1-2|TRBV12-3/TRBV12-4
TGTGCCAGCTTTCCAGGGGGCGCAAAGGGCTACACCTTC
CASFPGGAKGYTF
>-|TRBD2|TRBJ2-6|TRBV30
TGTGCCTGGAGTGTACGGGGGGCTGGGGCCAACGTCCTGACTTTC
CAWSVRGAGANVLTF
>-|-|TRBJ2-7|TRBV6-5
TGTGCCACCTTCCCCGGCTACGAGCAGTACTTC
CATFPGYEQYF
>-|TRBD1|TRBJ1-3|TRBV4-1
TGCGCCAGCAGCCAAGAGCCAGGACAGGGCCGGGGAAACACCATATATTTT
CASSQEPGQGRGNTIYF
>-|TRBD1|TRBJ2-7|TRBV13
TGTGCCAGCAGCCGGACAGGGGAATCCTACGAGCAGTACTTC
CASSRTGESYEQYF
>once|-|TRBJ2-7|TRBV13
TGTGCCAGCAGCCTCCAATTCCCAACAGGGCCCGAGCAGTACTTC
CASSLQFPTGPEQYF
>-|TRBD1|TRBJ1-2|TRBV10-3
TGTGCCATCAGTCGACAGGGGGCGTACTATGGCTACACCTTC
CAISRQGAYYGYTF
>-|-|TRBJ1-2|TRBV6-1
TGTGCCAGCAGTGAAGGGGGGGGGCGCGGTGACTATGGCTACACCTTC
CASSEGGGRGDYGYTF
>-|TRBD1|TRBJ1-1|TRBV29-1
TGCAGCGCTGGACAGGGAAGGACTGAAGCTTTCTTT
CSAGQGRTEAFF
>-|TRBD1|TRBJ2-3|TRBV12-3/TRBV12-4
TGTGCCAGCGGACTGACAGGGGCAGATACGCAGTATTTT
CASGLTGADTQYF
>-|TRBD1|TRBJ1-6|TRBV30
TGTGCCGGAAACGGACAGGGTGTGAATTCACCCCTCCACTTT
CAGNGQGVNSPLHF
>-|TRBD1|TRBJ1-2|TRBV9
TGTGCCAGCAGCGAAAACCGGGACAGGGGGCGTGTGGATGGCTACACCTTC
CASSENRDRGRVDGYTF
>-|-|TRBJ1-6|TRBV5-1
TGCGCCAGCAGCTTGGCCGGACAGAATAATTCACCCCTCCACTTT
CASSLAGQNNSPLHF
>-|-|TRBJ2-1|TRBV5-6
TGTGCCAGCAGCTGGGATAAAGGGGATGAGCAGTTCTTC
CASSWDKGDEQFF
>-|-|TRBJ1-5|TRBV25-1
TGTGCCAGCAGTGAATCAGGGTACGGTCAGCCCCAGCATTTT
CASSESGYGQPQHF
>once|-|TRBJ2-7|TRBV7-2
TGTGCCAGCAGCGAACAGGGGGGGAGGTACGAGCAGTACTTC
CASSEQGGRYEQYF
>few|TRBD2|TRBJ2-1|TRBV9
TGTGCCAGCAGCGTCCAGAGCGGGGGGGCCTTGGATGAGCAGTTCTTC
CASSVQSGGALDEQFF
>-|-|TRBJ1-1|TRBV3-1/TRBV3-2
TGTGCCAGCAGCCAAGTACAGAACACTGAAGCTTTCTTT
CASSQVQNTEAFF
>-|-|TRBJ1-6|TRBV9
TGTGCCAGCAGCGGACTTGGGGAGGTCCTGACGGATTCACCCCTCCACTTT
CASSGLGEVLTDSPLHF
>-|-|TRBJ1-1|TRBV18
TGTGCCAGCTCACCGAAGATAGGGGCGAGCAGGACTGAAGCTTTCTTT
CASSPKIGASRTEAFF
>-|-|TRBJ2-5|TRBV6-6
TGTGCCAGCAGTTACTCGAATCCGGGGTACCAAGAGACCCAGTACTTC
CASSYSNPGYQETQYF
>few|-|TRBJ2-3|TRBV20-1
TGCAGTGCTCCATTAGCAGATACGCAGTATTTT
CSAPLADTQYF
>-|-|TRBJ1-2|TRBV4-1
TGCGCCAGCAGCCACGAGATAATAGAGAACTATGGCTACACCTTC
CASSHEIIENYGYTF
>few|TRBD1|TRBJ2-7|TRBV5-1
TGCGCCAGCAGCCCCGACAGGGGTAGCGAGCAGTACTTC
CASSPDRGSEQYF
>-|TRBD1|TRBJ2-7|TRBV24-1
TGTGCCACCAGTGCTCCTCTTCGGGACAGCTTCCCCGAGCAGTACTTC
CATSAPLRDSFPEQYF
>-|TRBD1|TRBJ1-2|TRBV9
TGTGCCAGCACCAAACAGGGGGTGGATGGCTACACCTTC
CASTKQGVDGYTF
>-|-|TRBJ2-5|TRBV5-4
TGTGCCAGCAGCCGCGCCTATTCGACAGTCCAAGAGACCCAGTACTTC
CASSRAYSTVQETQYF
>-|TRBD1|TRBJ2-3|TRBV5-4
TGTGCCAGCAGCGTGACAGGGCCTAGCACAGATACGCAGTATTTT
CASSVTGPSTDTQYF
>few|TRBD1|TRBJ2-2|TRBV25-1
TGTGCCAGCAGTGTTACAGGGGGCGCCCCCGGGGAGCTGTTTTTT
CASSVTGGAPGELFF
>-|TRBD1|TRBJ2-3|TRBV11-3
TGTGCCAGCAGCCCCCATTCCGGGACAGACACAGATACGCAGTATTTT
CASSPHSGTDTDTQYF
>-|TRBD1|TRBJ1-5|TRBV6-5
TGTGCCAGCAGTTACTCACAGGGACAGGGTCAGCCCCAGCATTTT
CASSYSQGQGQPQHF
>-|-|TRBJ2-2|TRBV10-1
TGCGCCAGCAGCAAACAGGGCCTCACCGGGGAGCTGTTTTTT
CASSKQGLTGELFF
>-|TRBD1|TRBJ2-7|TRBV2
TGTGCCAGCCGGGACAGGGCCTCCTACGAGCAGTACTTC
CASRDRASYEQYF
>-|TRBD1|TRBJ1-2|TRBV7-6
TGTGCCAGCAGCCCACTTTCGGCCAGGGGGCGGGAGGGCTACACCTTC
CASSPLSARGREGYTF
>-|-|TRBJ1-1|TRBV27
TGTGCCAGCAGCTTAACGACAAACACTGAAGCTTTCTTT
CASSLTTNTEAFF
>-|TRBD2|TRBJ2-3|TRBV14
TGTGCCAGCAGCCGCATTTTAGCGGGGGGGCCAGCAGATACGCAGTATTTT
CASSRILAGGPADTQYF
>-|-|TRBJ2-7|TRBV4-2
TGTGCCAGCAGCTTACAGGGAACCTACGAGCAGTACTTC
CASSLQGTYEQYF
>-|-|TRBJ1-5|TRBV23-1
TGCGCCAGCAGTCGGCAGGTGCTCTATAGCAATCAGCCCCAGCATTTT
CASSRQVLYSNQPQHF
>few|TRBD1|TRBJ1-6|TRBV6-5
TGTGCCAGCAGCAGAGGGACAGCCAGAGGATCACCCCTCCACTTT
CASSRGTARGSPLHF